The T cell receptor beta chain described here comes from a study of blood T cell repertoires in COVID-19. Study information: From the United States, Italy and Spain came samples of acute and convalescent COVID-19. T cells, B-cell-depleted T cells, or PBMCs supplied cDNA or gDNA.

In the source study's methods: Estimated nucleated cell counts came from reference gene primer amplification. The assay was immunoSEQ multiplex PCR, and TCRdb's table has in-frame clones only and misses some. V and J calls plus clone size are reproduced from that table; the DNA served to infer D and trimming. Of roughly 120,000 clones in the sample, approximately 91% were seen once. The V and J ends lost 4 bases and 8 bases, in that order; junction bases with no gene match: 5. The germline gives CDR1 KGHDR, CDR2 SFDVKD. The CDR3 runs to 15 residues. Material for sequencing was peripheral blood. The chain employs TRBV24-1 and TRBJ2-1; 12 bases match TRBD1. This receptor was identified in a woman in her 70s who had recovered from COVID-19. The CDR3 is CATSEPGQGAYEQFF. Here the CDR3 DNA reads TGTGCCACCAGTGAGCCGGGACAGGGGGCCTATGAGCAGTTCTTC.